Below, 21 T cell receptor beta chains from the same sample are listed, as sequenced in a study of blood T cell repertoires in COVID-19. TCRdb keeps only in-frame clones here, not all; method: immunoSEQ multiplex PCR. Of roughly 430,000 clones listed, around 90% are singletons. Sequenced input: PBMCs or T cells enriched from blood (not recorded which). Receptors were obtained from a woman aged 40 to 50 with acute COVID-19.

In DNA, the CDR3 is TGTGCCAGCAGTGTAAACAGGGTCTATGGCTACACCTTC. Translating gives CASSVNRVYGYTF. This chain links TRBV2 with TRBJ1-2, with TRBD1 as a possible D gene (6 bases). Trimming stripped 4 bases from V and 4 bases from J, with 10 bases between. CDR3 size: 13 residues. The V gene's germline CDR1 is SNHLY and CDR2 FYNNEI.

The rearrangement uses TRBV5-1 and TRBJ1-2; a weak D match, TRBD1 (5 bases). The germline CDR1 and CDR2 sequences are SGHRS and YFSETQ. The CDR3 consists of 15 residues. The germline V and J ends were trimmed by 1 base and 4 bases, with 14 bases remaining between them. The DNA of the CDR3 is TGCGCCAGCAGCTTGACCCAGGCCGGGGGCTATGGCTACACCTTC. Its protein is CASSLTQAGGYGYTF.

V gene TRBV5-1 combines with J gene TRBJ2-2, with a weak D call TRBD2 (5 bases). Germline V CDR1 and CDR2: SGHRS, YFSETQ. The CDR3 consists of 12 residues. V was cut by 3 bases and J by 10 bases, with 10 bases left in between. Here the CDR3 reads CASSSTTVELFF. The CDR3 nucleotides read TGCGCCAGCAGCTCGACTACGGTGGAGCTGTTTTTT.

V gene TRBV5-1 combines with J gene TRBJ1-4; no clear D gene. V was trimmed by 7 bases and J by 3 bases, leaving 16 bases between them. The CDR3 loop spans 15 amino acids. The V gene's germline CDR1 is SGHRS and CDR2 YFSETQ. CDR3 loop: CASAFGGESNEKLFF. CDR3 coding DNA: TGCGCCAGCGCCTTCGGAGGAGAATCTAATGAAAAACTGTTTTTT. Supplemented by reference TRBV5-1 and TRBJ1-4, the full variable domain reads KAGVTQTPRYLIKTRGQQVTLSCSPISGHRSVSWYQQTPGQGLQFLFEYFSETQRNKGNFPGRFSGRQFSNSRSEMNVSTLELGDSALYLCASAFGGESNEKLFFGSGTQLSVL.

The V and J genes are TRBV18 and TRBJ1-4; D gene uncertain. The CDR3 length is 15 residues. CDR1 is KGHSH, CDR2 LQKENI, per germline. Trimming took off 5 bases at V and 3 bases at J, with 13 bases between the two ends. CDR3 sequence (DNA): TGTGCCAGCTCAAGTGCGGATTTTGCTAATGAAAAACTGTTTTTT. It encodes CASSSADFANEKLFF.

The V gene is TRBV6-1, the J gene TRBJ2-5; TRBD2 matches at 11 bases. CDR1 is MNHNS, CDR2 SASEGT, per germline. V was clipped by 4 bases and J by 7 bases; unmatched bases: 11. The CDR3 consists of 16 residues. The CDR3 here is CASSVVAGGLGGTQYF. CDR3 DNA sequence: TGTGCCAGCAGTGTGGTAGCGGGGGGGCTAGGAGGGACCCAGTACTTC.

The V and J genes are TRBV5-6 and TRBJ1-2; 7 bases agree with TRBD1. The trim removed 3 bases at V and 7 bases at J, leaving 6 bases unmatched. The CDR3 runs 13 residues. Germline CDR1 reads SGHDT; CDR2 reads YYEEEE. The CDR3 nucleotides are TGTGCCAGCAGCTGGGACGACAGGGCTGGCTACACCTTC. It yields the protein CASSWDDRAGYTF.

The CDR3 nucleotides are TGTGCCAGCAGCGCTCCGGGGACTAGCGTTAGGAATGAGCAGTTCTTC. Residues: CASSAPGTSVRNEQFF. The chain uses TRBV5-6 and TRBJ2-1; 10 bases line up with TRBD2. This CDR3 spans 16 amino acids. V trimming: 4 bases; J trimming: 7 bases; junction bases outside the gene matches: 11. The germline V gene encodes CDR1 SGHDT and CDR2 YYEEEE.

The chain combines TRBV6-6 with TRBJ2-2; TRBD1 might be the D (6 bases). This CDR3 contains 16 residues. Germline values: CDR1 MNHNY, CDR2 SVGAGI (reference sequence). V shed 7 bases and J shed 0 bases, with 15 bases lying between them. The CDR3, as DNA: TGTGCCAGCACCCTAACCGGGACACCGAACACCGGGGAGCTGTTTTTT. Its translation: CASTLTGTPNTGELFF.

The V gene is TRBV3-1 (or the pseudogene TRBV3-2), the J gene TRBJ1-2; no reliable D call. This CDR3 contains 17 residues. V lost 1 base, J lost 1 base, and 16 bases lay in between. Germline assignment: CDR1 LGHDT and CDR2 YNNKEL (reference sequence). The CDR3 DNA is TGTGCCAGCAGCCAAGGGGCGCTGACCAGCCGTAACTATGGCTACACCTTC. It yields the protein CASSQGALTSRNYGYTF.

J is TRBJ2-7 and V is TRBV12-3 or TRBV12-4; no clear D. Between the trimmed V and J ends, which lost 4 bases and 1 base, there was a span of 8 bases. This CDR3 region has 13 residues. CDR3 nucleotide sequence: TGTGCCAGCAGTTGGGCCGGATCCTACGAGCAGTACTTC. The encoded protein is CASSWAGSYEQYF.

Here the CDR3 reads CASSSGTTALAKNIQYF. The CDR3 coding sequence is TGTGCCAGCAGCTCCGGAACGACAGCTCTAGCCAAAAACATTCAGTACTTC. The V and J genes are TRBV11-2 and TRBJ2-4; D might be TRBD1 (5 bases). The CDR3 runs 17 residues. V was cut by 4 bases and J by 0 bases, with 16 bases left in between. Germline assignment: CDR1 SGHAT and CDR2 FQNNGV.

V and J are TRBV11-2 and TRBJ2-1; TRBD2 aligns across 7 bases. The CDR3 extends over 11 amino acids. Germline CDR1 reads SGHAT; CDR2 reads FQNNGV. J lost 9 bases, V lost 8 bases, and 4 bases had no gene match. The CDR3 DNA is TGTGCCAGCTCAGCGGGGATTGAGCAGTTCTTC. Amino acid sequence: CASSAGIEQFF. Based on the CDR3 plus reference TRBV11-2 and TRBJ2-1, the full variable domain is EAGVAQSPRYKIIEKRQSVAFWCNPISGHATLYWYQQILGQGPKLLIQFQNNGVVDDSQLPKDRFSAERLKGVDSTLKIQPAKLEDSAVYLCASSAGIEQFFGPGTRLTVL.

The chain combines TRBV12-5 with TRBJ2-2, with D maybe TRBD1 (5 bases). CDR3 length equals 14 residues. The V and J ends lost 1 base and 6 bases respectively, with 9 bases between them. The germline gives CDR1 LGHNT, CDR2 FRNRAP. CDR3 loop: CASGLAGPPGELFF. The DNA of the CDR3 is TGTGCTAGTGGTTTGGCAGGGCCACCCGGGGAGCTGTTTTTT.

The rearrangement uses TRBV5-1 and TRBJ2-2, with D perhaps TRBD2 (5 bases). V lost 0 bases to trimming and J lost 1 base, with 10 bases between them. From germline, CDR1 is SGHRS and CDR2 YFSETQ. This CDR3 contains 16 residues. The CDR3 DNA follows: TGCGCCAGCAGCTTGGGTCCCGGAGGGAACACCGGGGAGCTGTTTTTT. Translated: CASSLGPGGNTGELFF.

The V gene is TRBV24-1, the J gene TRBJ2-7; D gene uncertain. The germline V and J ends were trimmed by 7 bases and 2 bases, with 5 bases remaining between them. Germline CDR1 reads KGHDR; CDR2 reads SFDVKD. This CDR3 has 11 residues. In DNA form, the CDR3 reads TGTGCCACCAGGCAGACCTACGAGCAGTACTTC. Translating gives CATRQTYEQYF.

The chain links TRBV9 to TRBJ1-6, with D uncertain. The V end lost 0 bases, the J end lost 7 bases, and 14 bases lay between the germline ends. The CDR3 is 16 residues long. The germline CDR1 and CDR2 sequences are SGDLS and YYNGEE. CDR3 in amino acids: CASSVADNSLNSPLHF. In nucleotides, the CDR3 is TGTGCCAGCAGCGTAGCTGACAACTCCCTGAATTCACCCCTCCACTTT.

This clone was detected a few times. J is TRBJ2-3 and V is TRBV29-1; 8 positions match TRBD2. This CDR3 is 16 amino acids long. Germline CDR1 is SQVTM and CDR2 is ANQGSEA. The V segment lost 3 bases and the J segment 8 bases; nucleotides outside the gene matches: 16. The CDR3 nucleotides are TGCAGCGTTGAGAAATACCGACAGGACCGGGAGGGTACGCAGTATTTT. Translated: CSVEKYRQDREGTQYF.

Only a few counts were recorded for this clone. The chain recombines TRBV6-5 with TRBJ1-1; 7 bases map to TRBD1. V lost 6 bases and J lost 10; bases outside the gene matches: 8. This CDR3 spans 12 amino acids. CDR1 is MNHEY, CDR2 SVGAGI, per germline. DNA for the CDR3: TGTGCCAGCAGCCAAGGGAACAGGGGAGCTTTCTTT. Residues: CASSQGNRGAFF.

This chain links TRBV2 with TRBJ1-1; a possible D gene is TRBD1 (5 bases). Germline CDR1 SNHLY, CDR2 FYNNEI. The CDR3 is 13 residues long. V gave up 8 bases and J gave up 1 base, with 11 bases separating them. The CDR3 loop is CASYQGENTEAFF. The CDR3 nucleotides read TGTGCCAGCTACCAAGGGGAGAACACTGAAGCTTTCTTT. The full variable domain, rest sourced from reference TRBV2 and TRBJ1-1, is EPEVTQTPSHQVTQMGQEVILRCVPISNHLYFYWYRQILGQKVEFLVSFYNNEISEKSEIFDDQFSVERPDGSNFTLKIRSTKLEDSAMYFCASYQGENTEAFFGQGTRLTVV.

The gene calls are TRBV4-2 and TRBJ2-1; 10 positions agree with TRBD2. V lost 3 bases to trimming and J lost 0 bases; unmatched junction nucleotides: 2. Looked up from germline, CDR1 is LGHNA and CDR2 is YNFKEQ. The CDR3 is 16 amino acids. CDR3 in DNA: TGTGCCAGCAGCCAGGCTAGCGGGGGCTCCTACAATGAGCAGTTCTTC. As protein: CASSQASGGSYNEQFF.